Ten or more counts support the clone carrying this T cell receptor (beta chain). The antigen is not known. The CDR3 is 14 residues long. Trimming left V 3 bases short and J 1 base short, with 12 bases between. The germline gives CDR1 DFQATT, CDR2 SNEGSKA (reference sequence). The data stem from a study of response to subunit inactivated influenza vaccine. Study-wide results and caveats: The authors suggested that few new T cells are recruited per seasonal influenza vaccination.

Via MiXCR, TCRdb re-called the RT-PCR reads, giving one row per CDR3 protein. This sample has 710,000 or so distinct CDR3 sequences, with approximately 14% found just once. The input for sequencing was PBMCs from blood, taken 11 to 12 days after vaccination. The receptor was isolated from a middle-aged man who received an inactivated influenza vaccine. The V call is TRBV20-1, the J call TRBJ2-5, with TRBD2 as a possible D gene (6 bases). CDR3 nucleotide sequence: TGCAGTGCTAGCACAAGCGGGCTCCAAGAGACCCAGTACTTC. It translates to CSASTSGLQETQYF.